The sequence of this T cell receptor (beta chain) was determined in a study of T cell changes during pregnancy in multiple sclerosis. The method was immunoSEQ multiplex PCR; TCRdb's version includes in-frame clones alone and lacks a portion of them. The table shows 15,000 to 20,000 clones, with roughly nine tenths occurring only once. The germline gives CDR1 SGHTA, CDR2 FQGNSA. The CDR3 covers 19 residues. The V segment lost 4 bases and the J segment 3 bases; nucleotides outside the gene matches: 10. V gene TRBV7-2 combines with J gene TRBJ2-1, with 15 bases that match TRBD2. Sequencing used CD8+ T cells from peripheral blood mononuclear cells, obtained in the second trimester of pregnancy. This sequence originates from a female donor in good health, enrolled as a control in a pregnancy study. CDR3 region: CASSWGLAGGAPSYNEQFF. In DNA, the CDR3 is TGTGCCAGCAGCTGGGGACTAGCGGGAGGTGCCCCCAGCTACAATGAGCAGTTCTTC.